This TCR beta chain came from a study of cytotoxic CD8 clonotypes in ibrutinib-treated CLL. Study information: Response sampling took place at median 12 months of treatment, range 6 to 36. Mean productive templates were under 260,000; mean productive rearrangements were over 80,000. General observations from the study: Clonality was higher at baseline than in age-matched healthy donors and tracked circulating CD8+ T-cell counts.

Produced via immunoSEQ multiplex PCR; TCRdb's table is partial and in-frame only. Of about 310,000 clones in the sample, more than 65% were seen once. Approximately 2 micrograms of genomic DNA from cryopreserved PBMCs went into TCR beta libraries. A note on this clone: Its antigen is undetermined.

The germline CDR1 and CDR2 sequences are SGHNT and YYREEE (reference sequence). Trimming cost V 1 base and J 2 bases, with 10 bases left between them. This CDR3 comprises 14 residues. The input for sequencing was PBMCs, taken before ibrutinib treatment. The clonotype was recovered from a human donor with chronic lymphocytic leukemia. V is TRBV5-4 and J is TRBJ2-7; D ambiguous. This CDR3 is CASSLLPRPYEQYF. The DNA of the CDR3 is TGTGCCAGCAGCTTGTTGCCCAGACCCTACGAGCAGTACTTC. Together with reference TRBV5-4 and TRBJ2-7, the CDR3 gives the full variable domain: ETGVTQSPTHLIKTRGQQVTLRCSSQSGHNTVSWYQQALGQGPQFIFQYYREEENGRGNFPPRFSGLQFPNYSSELNVNALELDDSALYLCASSLLPRPYEQYFGPGTRLTVT.